Each of the 4 T cell receptor beta chains below was sequenced from the same sample in a study of T-cell reconstitution after alpha-beta-depleted transplantation in children. This sample's TCRbeta library carried unique molecular identifier barcodes. TCRdb reprocessed the PCR reads with MiXCR, giving one entry per CDR3 protein. The profile shows roughly 590,000 distinct CDR3 sequences, around 16% of them singletons. The sequenced sample was PBMCs from the stem cell graft donor, obtained from the stem cell graft. The receptors shown here come from a human donor who donated a stem cell graft to a child with acute myeloid leukemia.

This chain links TRBV28 with TRBJ1-2; D call uncertain. The germline V gene has CDR1 MDHEN and CDR2 SYDVKM. The CDR3 totals 14 residues. The V gene lost 2 bases and the J gene lost 8 bases, with 15 bases spanning the gap. The CDR3 loop reads CASSLKGGYEGYTF. The CDR3 DNA follows: TGTGCCAGCAGTTTAAAAGGAGGGTATGAGGGCTACACCTTC.

This clonotype occurred a few times. The genes are TRBV7-9 and TRBJ2-7, with D perhaps matching TRBD1 (7 bases). V lost 8 bases and J lost 2, with 10 bases in between. This CDR3 region has 12 residues. Germline V CDR1 and CDR2: SEHNR, FQNEAQ (reference sequence). The DNA for the CDR3 is TGTGCCAGCGGAGGGACAGCCTACGAGCAGTACTTC. Translation: CASGGTAYEQYF.

The genes are TRBV20-1 and TRBJ1-5; possibly TRBD1 for D (6 bases). The V gene lost 0 bases and the J gene lost 9 bases, with 18 bases spanning the gap. Germline assignment: CDR1 DFQATT and CDR2 SNEGSKA (reference sequence). The CDR3 spans 15 residues. CDR3 DNA sequence: TGCAGTGCTAGAGAAGAAACCGTTAGAGGGGGGCCCCAGCATTTT. Its protein product is CSAREETVRGGPQHF.

This clonotype was counted many times. V usage is TRBV6-5 and J usage is TRBJ2-1; D remains unclear. V lost 2 bases and J lost 0, with 14 bases in between. CDR3 length equals 17 residues. The germline V gene encodes CDR1 MNHEY and CDR2 SVGAGI. Here the CDR3 DNA reads TGTGCCAGCAGTTACCCAAACCAAAGGAGCTCCTACAATGAGCAGTTCTTC. It is translated as CASSYPNQRSSYNEQFF.